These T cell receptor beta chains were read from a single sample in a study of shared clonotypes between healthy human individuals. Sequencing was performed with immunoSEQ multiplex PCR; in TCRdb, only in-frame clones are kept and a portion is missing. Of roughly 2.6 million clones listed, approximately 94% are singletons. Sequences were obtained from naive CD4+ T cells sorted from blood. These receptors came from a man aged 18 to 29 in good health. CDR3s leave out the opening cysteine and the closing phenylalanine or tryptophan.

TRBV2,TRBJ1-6,ASTYRDSFSPLH
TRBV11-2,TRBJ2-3,ASSLYPPDTQY
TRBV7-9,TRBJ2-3,ASSLGRGAADTQY
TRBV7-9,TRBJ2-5,ASSSGTASQETQY
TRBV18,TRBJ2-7,ASSQLTGYEQY
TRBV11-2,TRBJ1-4,ASSSRPGEKLF
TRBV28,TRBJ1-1,ASSLTGLVTEAF
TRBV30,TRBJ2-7,AWSVGGYEQY
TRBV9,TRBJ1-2,ASSAPYGYT
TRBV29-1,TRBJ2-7,SGGDTFYEQY
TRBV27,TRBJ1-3,ASQGGRPLTGNTIY
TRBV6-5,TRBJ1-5,ASSSTGQPQH
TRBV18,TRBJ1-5,ASSPSGPDQPQH
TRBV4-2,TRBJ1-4,ASSQEGWDSEKLF
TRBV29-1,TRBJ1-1,SVGLRDRNTEAF
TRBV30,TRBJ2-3,AWAAGGTDTQY
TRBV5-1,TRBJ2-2,ASSLSGNLNTGELF
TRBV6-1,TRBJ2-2,ASRAPKDRELF
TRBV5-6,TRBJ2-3,ASSLAGNTQY
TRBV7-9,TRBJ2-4,ASSLYRMLDLLAKNIQY
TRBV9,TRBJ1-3,ASSAGGTASGNTIY
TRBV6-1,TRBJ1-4,ASSEAGVFVVGLDEKLF
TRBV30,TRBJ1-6,AWRGSSYNSPLH
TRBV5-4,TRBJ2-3,ASRPDTVTDTQY
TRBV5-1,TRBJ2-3,ASSQVAGAADTQY
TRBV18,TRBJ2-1,ASSPDLAGVAEQF
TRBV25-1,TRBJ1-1,ASSDSVGAGIMNTEAF
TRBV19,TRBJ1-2,ASSTRQGLYGYT
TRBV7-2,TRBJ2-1,ASSVLGGEQF
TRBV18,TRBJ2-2,ASSPFPYTGELF
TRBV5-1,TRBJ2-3,ATGREGSTDTQY
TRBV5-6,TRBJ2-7,ASRTSGGVYEQY
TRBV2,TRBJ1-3,ASRTQGRGNTIY
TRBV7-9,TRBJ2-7,ASSLAHYEQY
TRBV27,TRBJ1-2,ASSKSGTAFGYT
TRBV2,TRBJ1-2,ASTGDYYGYT
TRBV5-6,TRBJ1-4,ASSLDRGANEKLF
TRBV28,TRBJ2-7,ASRRGAPYEQY
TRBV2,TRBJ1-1,ASSVGGSAEAF
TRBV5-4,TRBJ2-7,ASSLTGTSGAHEQY
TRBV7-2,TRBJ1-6,ASSPQGRTGVKNSPLH
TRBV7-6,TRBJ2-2,ASSMNTGELF
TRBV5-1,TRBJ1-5,ASSLGQSNQPQH
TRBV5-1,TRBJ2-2,ASSLDSGVTGELF
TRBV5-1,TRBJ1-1,ASSALLGTEAF
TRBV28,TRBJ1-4,ASSLSTGVSNEKLF
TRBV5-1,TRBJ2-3,ASRRTGDSTDTQY
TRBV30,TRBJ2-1,AWSESEQF
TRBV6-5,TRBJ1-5,ASSSPDRGGNQPQH
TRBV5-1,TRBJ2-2,ASSFGDLTGELF
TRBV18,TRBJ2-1,ASSPPFAGNNEQF